This entry features one TCR beta chain sequence. Its antigen remains unidentified. The table came from immunoSEQ multiplex PCR; TCRdb's copy has only in-frame clones and leaves some out. The top ten clones hold over 0.95% of a sample with some 270,000 clones, 65% to 90% of them seen once. The record originates from a study of cytomegalovirus exposure and HLA in healthy donors. Germline V gene lookup returns CDR1 SGHRS and CDR2 YFSETQ. CDR3 length equals 14 residues. V lost 8 bases to trimming and J lost 4 bases; unmatched junction nucleotides: 10. Study results and limitations: The CMV antigen specificity of three CMV-associated chains was confirmed through in vitro analysis. Subsequent analysis revealed that first-cohort TCR clusters tended to co-occur in the 95 to 150 validation repertoires. The investigators catalogued 150 to 200 TCR beta chains as cytomegalovirus-associated. High sensitivity and specificity were reportedly achieved when the classifier diagnosed cytomegalovirus status.

The sequence derives from a woman aged 18-29 years in good health and CMV-seronegative. The chain is built from TRBV5-1 and TRBJ2-7; TRBD2 agrees at 9 bases. The sample taken for sequencing was PBMCs. The CDR3 is CARAERGARYEQYF. The CDR3 bases are TGCGCCAGGGCTGAGCGGGGGGCTAGGTACGAGCAGTACTTC. Using reference TRBV5-1 and TRBJ2-7 for the parts outside the CDR3, the full variable domain is KAGVTQTPRYLIKTRGQQVTLSCSPISGHRSVSWYQQTPGQGLQFLFEYFSETQRNKGNFPGRFSGRQFSNSRSEMNVSTLELGDSALYLCARAERGARYEQYFGPGTRLTVT.